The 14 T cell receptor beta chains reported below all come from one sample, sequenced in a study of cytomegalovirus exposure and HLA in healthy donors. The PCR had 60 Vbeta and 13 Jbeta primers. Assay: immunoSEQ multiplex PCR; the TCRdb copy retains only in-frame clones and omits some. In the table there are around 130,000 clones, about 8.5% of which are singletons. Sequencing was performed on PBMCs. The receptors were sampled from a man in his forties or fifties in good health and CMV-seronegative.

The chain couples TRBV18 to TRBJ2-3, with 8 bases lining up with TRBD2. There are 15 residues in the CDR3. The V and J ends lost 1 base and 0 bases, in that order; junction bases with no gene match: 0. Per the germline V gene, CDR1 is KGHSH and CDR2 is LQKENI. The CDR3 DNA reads TGTGCCAGCTCACCACGCGGGAGGAGCACAGATACGCAGTATTTT. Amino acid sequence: CASSPRGRSTDTQYF.

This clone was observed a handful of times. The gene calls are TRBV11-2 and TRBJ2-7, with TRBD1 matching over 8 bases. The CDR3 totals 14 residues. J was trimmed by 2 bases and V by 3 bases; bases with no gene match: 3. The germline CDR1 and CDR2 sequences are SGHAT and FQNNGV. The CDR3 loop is CASSFGTGPYEQYF. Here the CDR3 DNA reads TGTGCCAGCAGCTTTGGGACAGGCCCCTACGAGCAGTACTTC.

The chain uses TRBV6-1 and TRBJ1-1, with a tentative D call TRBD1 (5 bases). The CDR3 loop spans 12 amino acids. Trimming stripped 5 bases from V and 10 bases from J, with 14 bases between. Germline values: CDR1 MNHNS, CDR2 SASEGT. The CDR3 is CASSRQTLGAFF. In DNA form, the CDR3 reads TGTGCCAGCAGTAGACAGACACTGGGAGCTTTCTTT.

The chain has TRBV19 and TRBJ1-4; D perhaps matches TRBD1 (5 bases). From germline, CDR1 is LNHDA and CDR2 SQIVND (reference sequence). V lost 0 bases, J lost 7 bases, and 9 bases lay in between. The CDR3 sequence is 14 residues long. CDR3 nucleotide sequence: TGTGCCAGTAGTATAGACAGGGTGGGTGAAAAACTGTTTTTT. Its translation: CASSIDRVGEKLFF.

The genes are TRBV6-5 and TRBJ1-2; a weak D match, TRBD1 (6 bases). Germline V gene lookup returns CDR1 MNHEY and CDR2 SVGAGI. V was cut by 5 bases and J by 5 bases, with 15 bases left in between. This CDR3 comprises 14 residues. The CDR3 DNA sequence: TGTGCCAGCAGTCAGAGGACAGCCGGGTATGGCTACACCTTC. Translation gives CASSQRTAGYGYTF.

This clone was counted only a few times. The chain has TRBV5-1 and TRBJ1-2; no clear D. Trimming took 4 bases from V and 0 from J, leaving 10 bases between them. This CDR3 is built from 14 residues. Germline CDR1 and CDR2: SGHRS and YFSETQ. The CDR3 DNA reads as TGCGCCAGCAGCCCGCAGTCATCTAACTATGGCTACACCTTC. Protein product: CASSPQSSNYGYTF.

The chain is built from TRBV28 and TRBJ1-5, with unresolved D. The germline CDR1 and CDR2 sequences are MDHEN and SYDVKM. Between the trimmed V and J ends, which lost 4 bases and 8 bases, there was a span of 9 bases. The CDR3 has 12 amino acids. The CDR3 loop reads CASSSPTEPQHF. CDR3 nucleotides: TGTGCCAGCAGTTCCCCCACTGAGCCCCAGCATTTT.

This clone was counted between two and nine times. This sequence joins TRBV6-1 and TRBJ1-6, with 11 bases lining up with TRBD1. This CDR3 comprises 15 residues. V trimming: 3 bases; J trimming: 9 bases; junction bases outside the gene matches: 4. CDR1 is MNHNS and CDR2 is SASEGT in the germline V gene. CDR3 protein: CASSEGQGVGSPLHF. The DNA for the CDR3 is TGTGCCAGCAGTGAGGGACAGGGGGTAGGTTCACCCCTCCACTTT.

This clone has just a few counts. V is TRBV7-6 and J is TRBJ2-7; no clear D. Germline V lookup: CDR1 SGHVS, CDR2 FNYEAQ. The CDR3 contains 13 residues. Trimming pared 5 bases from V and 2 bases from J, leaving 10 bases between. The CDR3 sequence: CASSLGSTYEQYF. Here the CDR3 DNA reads TGTGCCAGCAGCCTGGGCTCAACCTACGAGCAGTACTTC. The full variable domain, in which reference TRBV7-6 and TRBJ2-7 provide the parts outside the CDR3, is GAGVSQSPRYKVTKRGQDVALRCDPISGHVSLYWYRQALGQGPEFLTYFNYEAQQDKSGLPNDRFSAERPEGSISTLTIQRTEQRDSAMYRCASSLGSTYEQYFGPGTRLTVT.

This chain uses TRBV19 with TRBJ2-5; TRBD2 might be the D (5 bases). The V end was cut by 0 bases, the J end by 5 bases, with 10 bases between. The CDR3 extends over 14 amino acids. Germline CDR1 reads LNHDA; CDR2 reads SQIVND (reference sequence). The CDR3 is CASSIDRSGETQYF. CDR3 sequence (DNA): TGTGCCAGTAGTATAGACAGGTCGGGGGAGACCCAGTACTTC.

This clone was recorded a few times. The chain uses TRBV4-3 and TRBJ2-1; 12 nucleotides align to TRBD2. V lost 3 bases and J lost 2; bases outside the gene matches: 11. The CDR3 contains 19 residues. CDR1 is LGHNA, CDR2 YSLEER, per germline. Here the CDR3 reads CASSHGSSGGAGAYNEQFF. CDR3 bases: TGCGCCAGCAGCCATGGGTCTAGCGGGGGGGCCGGAGCCTACAATGAGCAGTTCTTC.

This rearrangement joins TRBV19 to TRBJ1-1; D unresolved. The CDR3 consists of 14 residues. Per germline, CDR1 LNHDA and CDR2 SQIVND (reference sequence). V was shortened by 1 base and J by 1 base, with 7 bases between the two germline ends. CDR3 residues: CASSIGQANTEAFF. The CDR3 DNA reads TGTGCCAGTAGTATAGGCCAGGCGAACACTGAAGCTTTCTTT.

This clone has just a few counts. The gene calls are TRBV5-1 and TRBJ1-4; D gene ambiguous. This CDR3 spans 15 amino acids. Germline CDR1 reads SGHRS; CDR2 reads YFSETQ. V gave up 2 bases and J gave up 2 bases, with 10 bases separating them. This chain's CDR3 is CASSLSGITNEKLFF. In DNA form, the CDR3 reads TGCGCCAGCAGCTTATCCGGGATCACTAATGAAAAACTGTTTTTT.

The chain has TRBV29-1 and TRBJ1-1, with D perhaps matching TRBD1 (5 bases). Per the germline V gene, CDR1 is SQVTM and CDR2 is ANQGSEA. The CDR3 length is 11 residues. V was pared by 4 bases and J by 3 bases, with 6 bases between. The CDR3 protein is CSVGQHTEAFF. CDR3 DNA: TGCAGCGTTGGACAGCACACTGAAGCTTTCTTT.